This T cell receptor (beta chain) was sequenced for a study of tumour-infiltrating T cells in Burkitt lymphoma. Sequenced by immunoSEQ multiplex PCR; TCRdb stores in-frame clones only, minus some. The sample consists of 15,000 to 20,000 clones, roughly 79% of them appearing once. V lost 2 bases and J lost 0; bases outside the gene matches: 7. Germline V gene lookup returns CDR1 SGHTS and CDR2 YDEGEE. The CDR3 has 17 amino acids. The chain uses TRBV5-8 and TRBJ1-1; TRBD1 agrees at 10 bases. This sequence was found in a human donor with diffuse large B-cell lymphoma. Material for sequencing was tumor tissue. Here the CDR3 DNA reads TGTGCCAGCAGCTTAACCGGGACAGGGGTAATGAACACTGAAGCTTTCTTT. The encoded protein is CASSLTGTGVMNTEAFF.